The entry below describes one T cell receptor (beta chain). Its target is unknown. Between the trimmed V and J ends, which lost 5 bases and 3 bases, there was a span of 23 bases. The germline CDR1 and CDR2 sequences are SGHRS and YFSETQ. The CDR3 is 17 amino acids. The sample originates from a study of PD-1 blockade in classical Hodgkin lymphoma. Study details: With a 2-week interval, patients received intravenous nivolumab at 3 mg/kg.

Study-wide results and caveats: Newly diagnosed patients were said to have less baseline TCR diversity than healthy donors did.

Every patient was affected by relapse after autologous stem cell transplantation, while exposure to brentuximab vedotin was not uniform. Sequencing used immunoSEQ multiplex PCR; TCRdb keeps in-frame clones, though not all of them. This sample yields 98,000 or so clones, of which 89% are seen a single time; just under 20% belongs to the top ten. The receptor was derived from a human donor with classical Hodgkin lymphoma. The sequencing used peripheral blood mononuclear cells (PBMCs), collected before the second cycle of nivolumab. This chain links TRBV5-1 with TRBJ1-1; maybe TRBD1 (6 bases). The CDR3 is CASSYAGWGRGYTEAFF. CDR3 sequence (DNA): TGCGCCAGCAGTTATGCCGGATGGGGGCGTGGGTACACTGAAGCTTTCTTT.